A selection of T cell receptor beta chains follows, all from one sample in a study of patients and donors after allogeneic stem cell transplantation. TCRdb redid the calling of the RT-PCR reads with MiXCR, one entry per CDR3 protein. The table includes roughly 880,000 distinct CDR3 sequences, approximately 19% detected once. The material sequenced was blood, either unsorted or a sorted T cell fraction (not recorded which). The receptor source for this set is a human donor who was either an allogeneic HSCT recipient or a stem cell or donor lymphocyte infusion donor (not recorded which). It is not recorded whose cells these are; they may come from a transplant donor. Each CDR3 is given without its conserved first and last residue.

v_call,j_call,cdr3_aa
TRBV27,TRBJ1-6,ASSLSRSSYNSPLH
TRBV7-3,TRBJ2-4,ASSLWGGHVKNIQY
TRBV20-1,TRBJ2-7,SARGQYEQY
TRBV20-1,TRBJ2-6,SARDSSGVGANVLT
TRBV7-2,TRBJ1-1,ASSLTQYTEAF
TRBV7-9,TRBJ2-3,APGADTQY
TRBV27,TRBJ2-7,ASSFRDPYEQY
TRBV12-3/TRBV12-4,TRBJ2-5,ASSLEGTQY
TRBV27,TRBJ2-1,ASSPSGPSLSYEQF
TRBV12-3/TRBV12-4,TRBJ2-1,ASSDIDNEQF
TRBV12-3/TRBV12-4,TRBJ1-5,ASSRRGYQPQH
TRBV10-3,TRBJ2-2,AIAERGGYTGELF